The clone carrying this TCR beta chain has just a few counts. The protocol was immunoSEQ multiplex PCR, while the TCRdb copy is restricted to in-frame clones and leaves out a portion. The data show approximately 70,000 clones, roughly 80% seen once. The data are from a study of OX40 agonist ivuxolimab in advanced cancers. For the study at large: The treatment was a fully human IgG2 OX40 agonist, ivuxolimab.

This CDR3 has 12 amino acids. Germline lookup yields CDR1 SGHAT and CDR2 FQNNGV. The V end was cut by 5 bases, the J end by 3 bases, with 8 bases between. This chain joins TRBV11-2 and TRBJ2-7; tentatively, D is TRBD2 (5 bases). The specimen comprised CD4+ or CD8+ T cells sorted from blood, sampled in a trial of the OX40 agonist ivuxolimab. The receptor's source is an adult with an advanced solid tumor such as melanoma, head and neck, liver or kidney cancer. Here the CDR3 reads CASSQGSYEQYF. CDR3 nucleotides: TGTGCCAGCAGCCAAGGGAGCTACGAGCAGTACTTC.